This T cell receptor beta chain was observed in a study of regulatory T cells in long-lasting Graves disease. Turning to the study itself: New Graves' disease cases had less than 3 months of antithyroid drugs. Study results and limitations: Sample size, which was small, may have reduced accuracy.

The CDR3 has 14 residues. Germline CDR1 reads MDHEN; CDR2 reads SYDVKM. Between the trimmed V and J ends, which lost 4 bases and 6 bases, there was a span of 12 bases. Time point reported: newly diagnosed GD, antithyroid drugs for less than 3 months. Isolated PBMC RNA provided the starting material for the TCR library. This clonotype was counted many times. The target antigen is unknown. Libraries of TCR beta came from iRepertoire HTBI primers plus Arm-PCR of CDR3 regions. As originally analysed: Detected in the samples were just over 60 TRBV and 14 TRBJ segments. Each CDR3 protein gets one entry after TCRdb re-called the multiplex PCR reads with MiXCR. Here the V and J calls rest on TCRdb's processing, not on the authors' analysis. The repertoire includes 200,000 to 250,000 distinct CDR3 sequences, around 20% of them detected once, and 10% to 15% sits in the top ten. This sample also belongs to another study, concerning T cells in Graves' hyperthyroidism and ophthalmopathy. That publication notes: Diagnosing involved the use of clinical symptoms, serum thyroxine and TRAb, thyroid ultrasound and orbital computed tomography.

Here the sequenced sample was peripheral blood mononuclear cells (PBMCs), taken at new diagnosis, from a patient treated with antithyroid drugs. V gene TRBV28 combines with J gene TRBJ1-4; TRBD1 is a possible D gene (6 bases). This TCR was recovered from a woman in her twenties or thirties with Graves disease. The DNA for the CDR3 is TGTGCCAGCAGTTCTGCAGGGGTGTATGAAAAACTGTTTTTT. It encodes CASSSAGVYEKLFF.